This entry concerns a single T cell receptor (beta chain). The antigen is not known. Using immunoSEQ multiplex PCR, the repertoire was profiled, and TCRdb retains in-frame clones only, with some absent. Among approximately 99,000 clones listed, about 92% were seen once. These data are taken from a study of T cell responses to AZD1222 COVID-19 vaccine. Trimming removed 0 bases at V and 6 bases at J, with 11 bases between. The length of the CDR3 is 15 residues. Germline V lookup: CDR1 MNHEY, CDR2 SVGEGT. Whole-study results and caveats: No day 14 peak samples; only post-peak repertoires were characterized. Just 5 or 6 AZD1222 recipients tested seropositive at baseline. Females made up more of the donors, who were largely white British, and clonal diversity may have come out too low. Vaccine-associated CD4 TCRs spanned spike, dominant at 160-218 and 743-854.

This TCR was recovered from an adult in good health. The chain carries TRBV6-2 or TRBV6-3 and TRBJ2-2; no definite D call. Sequences were derived from peripheral blood, sampled on day 0 of MenACWY control vaccination. The CDR3 reads CASSYSQDSPGELFF. CDR3 DNA: TGTGCCAGCAGTTACTCCCAGGATTCACCCGGGGAGCTGTTTTTT.